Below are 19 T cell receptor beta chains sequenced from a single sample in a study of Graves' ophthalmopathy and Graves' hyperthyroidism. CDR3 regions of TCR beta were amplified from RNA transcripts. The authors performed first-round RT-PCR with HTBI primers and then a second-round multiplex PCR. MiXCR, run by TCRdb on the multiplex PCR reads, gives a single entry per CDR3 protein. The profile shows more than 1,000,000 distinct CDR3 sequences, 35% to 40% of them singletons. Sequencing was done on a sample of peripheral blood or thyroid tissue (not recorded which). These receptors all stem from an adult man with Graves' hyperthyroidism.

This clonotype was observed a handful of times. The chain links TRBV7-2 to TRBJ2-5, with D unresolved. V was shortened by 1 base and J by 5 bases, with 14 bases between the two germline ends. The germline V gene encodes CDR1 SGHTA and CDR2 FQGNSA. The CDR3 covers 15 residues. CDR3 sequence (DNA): TGTGCCAGCAGCTTAGGGACGCGTTACAATGAGACCCAGTACTTC. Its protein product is CASSLGTRYNETQYF.

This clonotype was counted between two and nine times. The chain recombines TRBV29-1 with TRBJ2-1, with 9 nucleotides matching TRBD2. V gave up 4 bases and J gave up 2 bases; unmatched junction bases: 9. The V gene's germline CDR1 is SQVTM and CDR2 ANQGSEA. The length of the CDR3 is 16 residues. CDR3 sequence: CSVGGLAGSTYNEQFF. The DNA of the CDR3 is TGCAGCGTTGGGGGTCTAGCGGGATCTACCTACAATGAGCAGTTCTTC.

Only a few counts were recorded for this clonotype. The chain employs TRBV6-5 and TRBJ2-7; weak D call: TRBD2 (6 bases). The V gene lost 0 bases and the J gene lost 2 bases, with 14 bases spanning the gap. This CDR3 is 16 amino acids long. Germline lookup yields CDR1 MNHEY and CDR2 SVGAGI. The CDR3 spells CASSYSTSGRAYEQYF. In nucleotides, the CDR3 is TGTGCCAGCAGTTACTCGACATCCGGGAGAGCCTACGAGCAGTACTTC.

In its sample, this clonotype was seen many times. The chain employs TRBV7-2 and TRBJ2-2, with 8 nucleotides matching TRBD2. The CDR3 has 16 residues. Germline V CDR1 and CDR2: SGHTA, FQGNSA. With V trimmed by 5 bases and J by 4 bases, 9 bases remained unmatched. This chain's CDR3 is CASSPGGQSTTGELFF. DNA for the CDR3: TGTGCCAGCAGCCCGGGAGGGCAGTCGACCACCGGGGAGCTGTTTTTT.

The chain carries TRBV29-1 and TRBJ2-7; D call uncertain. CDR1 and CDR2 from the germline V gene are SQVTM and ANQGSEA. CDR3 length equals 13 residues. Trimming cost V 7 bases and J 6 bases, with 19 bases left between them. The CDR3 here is CSASGSTLSEQYF. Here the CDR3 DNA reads TGCAGCGCGTCCGGGTCGACTTTGTCCGAGCAGTACTTC.

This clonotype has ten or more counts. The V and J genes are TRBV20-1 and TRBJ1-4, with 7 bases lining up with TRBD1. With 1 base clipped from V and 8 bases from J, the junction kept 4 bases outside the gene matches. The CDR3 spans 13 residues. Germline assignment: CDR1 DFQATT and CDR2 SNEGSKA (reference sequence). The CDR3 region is CSARAQGGEKLFF. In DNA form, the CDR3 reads TGCAGTGCTAGAGCCCAGGGGGGGGAAAAACTGTTTTTT.

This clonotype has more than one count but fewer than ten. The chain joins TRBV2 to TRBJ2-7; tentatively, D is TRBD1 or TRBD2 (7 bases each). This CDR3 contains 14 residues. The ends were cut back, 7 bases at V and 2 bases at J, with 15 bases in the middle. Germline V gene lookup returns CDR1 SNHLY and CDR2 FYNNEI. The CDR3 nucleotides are TGTGCCAGCAAGTTCAGCGGGACAGCCTACGAGCAGTACTTC. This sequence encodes CASKFSGTAYEQYF.

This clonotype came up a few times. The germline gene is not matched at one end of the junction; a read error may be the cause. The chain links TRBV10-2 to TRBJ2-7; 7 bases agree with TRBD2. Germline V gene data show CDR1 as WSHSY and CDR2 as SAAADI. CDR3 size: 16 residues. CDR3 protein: CASSYGLASGGYEQYF. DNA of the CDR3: TGTGCCAGCAGTTACGGTTTGGCTAGCGGCGGTTACGAGCAGTACTTC.

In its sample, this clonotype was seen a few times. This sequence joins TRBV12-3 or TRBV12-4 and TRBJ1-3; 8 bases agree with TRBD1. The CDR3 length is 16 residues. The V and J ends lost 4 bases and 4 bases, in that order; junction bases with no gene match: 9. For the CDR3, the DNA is TGTGCCAGCAGTTCCTCTCCCAGGGGGCAAGGAAACACCATATATTTT. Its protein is CASSSSPRGQGNTIYF.

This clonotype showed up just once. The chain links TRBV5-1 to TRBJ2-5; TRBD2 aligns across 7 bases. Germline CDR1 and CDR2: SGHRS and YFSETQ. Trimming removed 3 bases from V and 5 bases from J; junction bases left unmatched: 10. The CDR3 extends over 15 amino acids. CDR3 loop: CASSWEGQVWETQYF. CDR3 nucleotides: TGCGCCAGCAGCTGGGAGGGGCAGGTCTGGGAGACCCAGTACTTC. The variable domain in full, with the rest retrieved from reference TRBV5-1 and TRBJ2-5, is KAGVTQTPRYLIKTRGQQVTLSCSPISGHRSVSWYQQTPGQGLQFLFEYFSETQRNKGNFPGRFSGRQFSNSRSEMNVSTLELGDSALYLCASSWEGQVWETQYFGPGTRLLVL.

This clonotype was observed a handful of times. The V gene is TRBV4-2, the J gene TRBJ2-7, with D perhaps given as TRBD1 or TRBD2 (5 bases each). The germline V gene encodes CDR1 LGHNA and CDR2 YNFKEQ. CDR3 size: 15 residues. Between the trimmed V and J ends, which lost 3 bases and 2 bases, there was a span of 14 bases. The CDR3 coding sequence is TGTGCCAGCAGCCAGACCTGGGACGGACCCTACGAGCAGTACTTC. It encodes CASSQTWDGPYEQYF.

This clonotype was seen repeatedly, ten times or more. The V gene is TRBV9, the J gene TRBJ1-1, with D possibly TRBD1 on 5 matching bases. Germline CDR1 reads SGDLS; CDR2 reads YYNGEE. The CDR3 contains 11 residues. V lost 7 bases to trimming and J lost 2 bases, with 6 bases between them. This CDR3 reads CASGTNTEAFF. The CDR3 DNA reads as TGTGCCAGCGGGACTAACACTGAAGCTTTCTTT.

The CDR3 spells CASSLGGTSSYEQYF. The CDR3 coding sequence is TGTGCCAGCAGCTTAGGAGGGACGAGTTCCTACGAGCAGTACTTC. The chain employs TRBV5-6 and TRBJ2-7, with D perhaps TRBD2 (6 bases). Deletions cut 2 bases from V and 1 base from J, with 13 bases between. This CDR3 has 15 amino acids. Germline V lookup: CDR1 SGHDT, CDR2 YYEEEE.

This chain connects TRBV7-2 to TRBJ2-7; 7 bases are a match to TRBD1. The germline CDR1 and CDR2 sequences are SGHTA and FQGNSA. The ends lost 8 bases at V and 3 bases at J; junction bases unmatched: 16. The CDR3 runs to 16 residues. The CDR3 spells CASSPRQGVKYYEQYF. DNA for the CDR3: TGTGCCAGCTCACCACGGCAGGGGGTAAAGTACTACGAGCAGTACTTC.

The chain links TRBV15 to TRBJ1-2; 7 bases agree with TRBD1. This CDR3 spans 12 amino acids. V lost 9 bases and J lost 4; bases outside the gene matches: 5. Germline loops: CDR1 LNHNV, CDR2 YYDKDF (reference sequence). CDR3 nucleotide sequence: TGTGCCACAAAGACAGGGCTCTATGGCTACACCTTC. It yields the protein CATKTGLYGYTF.

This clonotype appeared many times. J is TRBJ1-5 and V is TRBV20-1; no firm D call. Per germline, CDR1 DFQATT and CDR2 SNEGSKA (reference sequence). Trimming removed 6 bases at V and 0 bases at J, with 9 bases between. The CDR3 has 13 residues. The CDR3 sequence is CSAETVSNQPQHF. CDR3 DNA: TGCAGTGCGGAAACGGTTAGCAATCAGCCCCAGCATTTT.

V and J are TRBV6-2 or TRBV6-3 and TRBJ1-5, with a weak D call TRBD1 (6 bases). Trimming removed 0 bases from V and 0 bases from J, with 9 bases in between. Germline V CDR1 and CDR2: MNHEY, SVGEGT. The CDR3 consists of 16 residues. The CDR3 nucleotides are TGTGCCAGCAGTTACTCGACAGGATATAGCAATCAGCCCCAGCATTTT. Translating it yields CASSYSTGYSNQPQHF.

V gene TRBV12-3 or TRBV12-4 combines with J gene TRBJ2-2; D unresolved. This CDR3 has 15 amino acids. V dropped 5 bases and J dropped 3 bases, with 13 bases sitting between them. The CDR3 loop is CASSDRQWDTGELFF. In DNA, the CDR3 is TGTGCCAGCAGTGACCGTCAATGGGACACCGGGGAGCTGTTTTTT.

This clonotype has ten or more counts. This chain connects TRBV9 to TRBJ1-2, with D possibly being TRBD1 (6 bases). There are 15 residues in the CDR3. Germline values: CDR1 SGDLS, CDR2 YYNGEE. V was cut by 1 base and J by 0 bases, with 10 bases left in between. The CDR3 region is CASSVRGTANYGYTF. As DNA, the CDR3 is TGTGCCAGCAGCGTAAGGGGGACTGCTAACTATGGCTACACCTTC. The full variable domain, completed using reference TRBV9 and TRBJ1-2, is DSGVTQTPKHLITATGQRVTLRCSPRSGDLSVYWYQQSLDQGLQFLIQYYNGEERAKGNILERFSAQQFPDLHSELNLSSLELGDSALYFCASSVRGTANYGYTFGSGTRLTVV.